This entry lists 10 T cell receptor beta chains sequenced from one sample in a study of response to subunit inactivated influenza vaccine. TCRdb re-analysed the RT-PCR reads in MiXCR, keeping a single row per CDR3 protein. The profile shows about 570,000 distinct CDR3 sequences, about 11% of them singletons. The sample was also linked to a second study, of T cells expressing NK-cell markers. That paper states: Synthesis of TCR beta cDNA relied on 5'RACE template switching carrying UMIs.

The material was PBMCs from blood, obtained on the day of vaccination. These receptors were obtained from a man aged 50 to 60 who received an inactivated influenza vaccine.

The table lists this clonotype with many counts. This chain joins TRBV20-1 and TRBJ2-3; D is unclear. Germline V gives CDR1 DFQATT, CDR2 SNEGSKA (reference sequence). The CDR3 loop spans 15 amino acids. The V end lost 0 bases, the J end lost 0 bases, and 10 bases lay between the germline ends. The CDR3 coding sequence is TGCAGTGCTAGAGAGGGCGGATCTAGCACAGATACGCAGTATTTT. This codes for CSAREGGSSTDTQYF.

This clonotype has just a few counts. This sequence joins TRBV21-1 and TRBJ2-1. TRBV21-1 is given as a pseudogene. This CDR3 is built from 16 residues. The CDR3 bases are TGTGCCAGCAGCAAGGCTCGAGACCCCTCCTACAATGAGCAGTTCTTC. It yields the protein CASSKARDPSYNEQFF.

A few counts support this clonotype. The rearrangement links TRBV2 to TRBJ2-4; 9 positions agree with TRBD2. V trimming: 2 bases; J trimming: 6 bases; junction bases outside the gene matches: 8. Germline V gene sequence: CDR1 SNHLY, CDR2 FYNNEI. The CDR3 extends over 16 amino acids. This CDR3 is CASSEFSGAGGNIQYF. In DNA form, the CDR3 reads TGTGCCAGCAGTGAATTTTCAGGAGCGGGGGGAAACATTCAGTACTTC.

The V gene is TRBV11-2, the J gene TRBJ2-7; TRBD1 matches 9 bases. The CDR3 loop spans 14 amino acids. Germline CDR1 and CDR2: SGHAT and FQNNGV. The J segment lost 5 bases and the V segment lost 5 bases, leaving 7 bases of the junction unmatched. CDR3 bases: TGTGCCAGCAGCCGGGGACAGGGAAGAGACGAGCAGTACTTC. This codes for CASSRGQGRDEQYF.

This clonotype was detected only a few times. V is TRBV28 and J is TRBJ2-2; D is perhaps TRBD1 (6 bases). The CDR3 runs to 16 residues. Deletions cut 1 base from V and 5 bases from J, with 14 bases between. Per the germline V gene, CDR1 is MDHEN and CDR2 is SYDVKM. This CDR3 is CASSLSTGKRTGELFF. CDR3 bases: TGTGCCAGCAGTTTATCCACAGGGAAGAGGACCGGGGAGCTGTTTTTT.

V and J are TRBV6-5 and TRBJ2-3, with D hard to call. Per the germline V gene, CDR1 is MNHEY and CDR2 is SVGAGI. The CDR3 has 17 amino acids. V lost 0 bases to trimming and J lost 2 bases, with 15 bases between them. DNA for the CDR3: TGTGCCAGCAGTTACTCAGTTCTGTCCCTCCACACAGATACGCAGTATTTT. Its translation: CASSYSVLSLHTDTQYF.

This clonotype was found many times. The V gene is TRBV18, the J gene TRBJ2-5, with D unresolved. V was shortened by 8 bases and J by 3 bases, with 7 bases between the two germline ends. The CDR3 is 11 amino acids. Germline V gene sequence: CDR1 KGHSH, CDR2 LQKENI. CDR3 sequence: CASSPKETQYF. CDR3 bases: TGTGCCAGCAGCCCCAAAGAGACCCAGTACTTC.

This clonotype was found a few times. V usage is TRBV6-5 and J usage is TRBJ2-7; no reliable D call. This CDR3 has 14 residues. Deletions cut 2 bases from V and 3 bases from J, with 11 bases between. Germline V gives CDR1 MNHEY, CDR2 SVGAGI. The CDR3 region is CASSYQRLGYEQYF. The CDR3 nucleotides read TGTGCCAGCAGTTACCAGCGCTTGGGCTACGAGCAGTACTTC.

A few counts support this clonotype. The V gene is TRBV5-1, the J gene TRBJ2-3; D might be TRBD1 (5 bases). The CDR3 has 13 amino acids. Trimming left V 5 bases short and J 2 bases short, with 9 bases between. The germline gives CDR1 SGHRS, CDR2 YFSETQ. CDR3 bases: TGCGCCAGCAGGGGGCAGTTCACAGATACGCAGTATTTT. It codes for CASRGQFTDTQYF.

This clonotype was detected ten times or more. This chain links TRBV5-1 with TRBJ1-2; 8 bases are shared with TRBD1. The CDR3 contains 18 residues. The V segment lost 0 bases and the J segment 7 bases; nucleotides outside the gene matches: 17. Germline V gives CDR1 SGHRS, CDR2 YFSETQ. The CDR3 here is CASSLAGYGGTGSGGYTF. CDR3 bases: TGCGCCAGCAGCTTGGCCGGGTACGGCGGGACAGGATCCGGTGGCTACACCTTC.